These 9 T cell receptor beta chains were sequenced from one sample in a study of blood T cells in healthy people across ages. A sample-barcoded 5' primer and a J-beta primer mix were used in a second PCR of roughly 6 to 12 cycles. TCRdb re-called the 5' RACE reads with MiXCR, one entry per CDR3 protein. The sample shows roughly 680,000 distinct CDR3 sequences, under 65% of them seen only once. The specimen sequenced was blood. Receptors were obtained from a woman aged 80 or older in good health.

This clonotype was seen a few times. V is TRBV2 and J is TRBJ1-1; D not certain. Trimming took 10 bases from V and 4 from J, leaving 13 bases between them. The CDR3 contains 12 residues. Per the germline V gene, CDR1 is SNHLY and CDR2 is FYNNEI. This CDR3 reads CANRGVGTEAFF. CDR3 sequence (DNA): TGTGCCAACCGCGGGGTTGGCACTGAAGCTTTCTTT.

This clonotype has ten or more counts. The gene calls are TRBV29-1 and TRBJ2-5; D gene uncertain. The germline CDR1 and CDR2 sequences are SQVTM and ANQGSEA. Trimming removed 4 bases at V and 1 base at J, with 13 bases between. The CDR3 length is 14 residues. CDR3 protein: CSVGSWAPQETQYF. The CDR3, as DNA: TGCAGCGTTGGCTCCTGGGCACCCCAAGAGACCCAGTACTTC.

This chain uses TRBV29-1 with TRBJ1-2; TRBD1 matches at 8 bases. J gave up 0 bases and V 5 bases, and 2 bases lay outside the gene matches. Germline CDR1 SQVTM, CDR2 ANQGSEA. This CDR3 comprises 13 residues. CDR3 loop: CSVPGQANYGYTF. CDR3 DNA: TGCAGCGTTCCGGGACAGGCTAACTATGGCTACACCTTC.

This sequence joins TRBV6-5 and TRBJ2-7; D is perhaps TRBD2 (5 bases). Germline V lookup: CDR1 MNHEY, CDR2 SVGAGI. Trimming stripped 6 bases from V and 4 bases from J, with 13 bases between. This CDR3 has 13 residues. Written as DNA, the CDR3 is TGTGCCAGCAGCCGGAGCGCGGGTTACGAGCAGTACTTC. Its protein product is CASSRSAGYEQYF.

In regard to this clonotype: Possible read error: a much larger clone is one base away. The chain uses TRBV12-3 or TRBV12-4 and TRBJ2-1, with 7 bases aligning to TRBD1. The last part of the DNA fits TRBJ2-7 better; the J call may be wrong. The CDR3 contains 15 residues. The CDR3 region is CASSEPGTENNEQYF. DNA of the CDR3: TGTGCCAGCAGCGAACCCGGGACAGAAAACAATGAGCAGTACTTC.

This clonotype has more than one count but fewer than ten. The V and J genes are TRBV20-1 and TRBJ2-1; no definite D call. V was trimmed by 3 bases and J by 6 bases, leaving 6 bases between them. Germline V gene data show CDR1 as DFQATT and CDR2 as SNEGSKA (reference sequence). The CDR3 runs to 11 residues. The DNA of the CDR3 is TGCAGTGCTAGTAAGGTCAATGAGCAGTTCTTC. This sequence encodes CSASKVNEQFF.

This clonotype was detected many times. The chain has TRBV20-1 and TRBJ1-4; D is perhaps TRBD1 (6 bases). V lost 1 base to trimming and J lost 7 bases, with 10 bases between them. The CDR3 extends over 13 amino acids. CDR1 is DFQATT, CDR2 SNEGSKA, per germline (reference sequence). This chain's CDR3 is CSARVQGGEKLFF. In DNA, the CDR3 is TGCAGTGCTAGAGTACAGGGAGGTGAAAAACTGTTTTTT.

As regards this clonotype: A much larger clonotype is one base distant, so this may be a read error. V and J are TRBV5-1 and TRBJ2-1, with 14 bases fitting TRBD2. Near its end, the DNA agrees better with TRBJ2-7, so the J call may be wrong. The CDR3 extends over 16 amino acids. CDR1 is SGHRS and CDR2 is YFSETQ in the germline V gene. The CDR3 DNA is TGCGCCAGCAGCGGAGGGACTAGCGGGAGCTACAATGAGCAGTACTTC. It specifies CASSGGTSGSYNEQYF.

The V call is TRBV12-3 or TRBV12-4, the J call TRBJ2-7, with no clear D. Trimming left V 5 bases short and J 3 bases short, with 11 bases between. CDR3 size: 13 residues. CDR3: CASSPLALYEQYF. The CDR3 nucleotides read TGTGCCAGCAGTCCCCTCGCGCTCTACGAGCAGTACTTC.